A single sample is the source of the 17 T cell receptor beta chains below, sequenced in a study of CD8 T cells in Susac syndrome. Roughly 0.45 to 1 ug RNA was reverse transcribed with random hexamers. TCRdb reprocessed the immunoSEQ multiplex PCR reads via MiXCR and lists one record per CDR3 protein. This sample has about 90,000 distinct CDR3 sequences; approximately 96% occur once, and the top ten carry 0.62%. Specimen: CD8+ T cells from PBMCs. These receptors all come from a human donor with Susac syndrome.

This clonotype has just one count. The V call is TRBV3-1, the J call TRBJ1-1; D uncertain. There are 14 residues in the CDR3. V was shortened by 1 base and J by 5 bases, with 11 bases between the two germline ends. Germline V lookup: CDR1 LGHDT, CDR2 YNNKEL (reference sequence). The CDR3 region is CASSQGGGSTEAFF. In nucleotides, the CDR3 is TGTGCCAGCAGCCAAGGTGGCGGGTCTACTGAAGCTTTCTTT.

V is TRBV20-1 and J is TRBJ1-4; D is possibly TRBD1 (6 bases). Germline V lookup: CDR1 DFQATT, CDR2 SNEGSKA (reference sequence). The germline V and J ends were trimmed by 5 bases and 8 bases, with 18 bases remaining between them. The CDR3 runs 14 residues. The CDR3 DNA reads as TGCAGTGCTGTGCGAGGGTCAGGGGAAGAAAAACTGTTTTTT. The encoded protein is CSAVRGSGEEKLFF.

The chain carries TRBV25-1 and TRBJ2-4; 8 positions agree with TRBD1. The CDR3 extends over 16 amino acids. V trimming: 2 bases; J trimming: 3 bases; junction bases outside the gene matches: 6. The V gene's germline CDR1 is MGHDK and CDR2 SYGVNS. The CDR3 is CASSETGGRGKNIQYF. The DNA of the CDR3 is TGTGCCAGCAGTGAAACAGGGGGACGTGGCAAAAACATTCAGTACTTC.

CDR3 sequence: CASSEPGLYQPQHF. DNA for the CDR3: TGTGCCAGCAGTGAACCGGGGCTTTATCAGCCCCAGCATTTT. The V gene is TRBV2, the J gene TRBJ1-5; tentatively, D is TRBD1 (5 bases). CDR1 is SNHLY, CDR2 FYNNEI, per germline. Trimming took 2 bases from V and 5 from J, leaving 10 bases between them. The CDR3 totals 14 residues. The entire variable domain, with the rest obtained from reference TRBV2 and TRBJ1-5, is as follows: EPEVTQTPSHQVTQMGQEVILRCVPISNHLYFYWYRQILGQKVEFLVSFYNNEISEKSEIFDDQFSVERPDGSNFTLKIRSTKLEDSAMYFCASSEPGLYQPQHFGDGTRLSIL.

This chain connects TRBV19 to TRBJ2-3, with D possibly matching TRBD1 (5 bases). This CDR3 contains 12 residues. Germline lookup yields CDR1 LNHDA and CDR2 SQIVND (reference sequence). V shed 11 bases and J shed 1 base, with 10 bases lying between them. The CDR3 loop reads CASTQGTDTQYF. DNA for the CDR3: TGTGCCTCAACACAGGGCACAGATACGCAGTATTTT. The complete variable domain, with remaining parts taken from reference TRBV19 and TRBJ2-3, reads DGGITQSPKYLFRKEGQNVTLSCEQNLNHDAMYWYRQDPGQGLRLIYYSQIVNDFQKGDIAEGYSVSREKKESFPLTVTSAQKNPTAFYLCASTQGTDTQYFGPGTRLTVL.

V gene TRBV15 combines with J gene TRBJ1-2, with a tentative D call TRBD1 (6 bases). Trimming left V 6 bases short and J 0 bases short, with 11 bases between. Per the germline V gene, CDR1 is LNHNV and CDR2 is YYDKDF (reference sequence). CDR3 size: 14 residues. CDR3 in amino acids: CATRRDNANYGYTF. CDR3 DNA: TGTGCCACCAGGCGGGACAACGCTAACTATGGCTACACCTTC.

V is TRBV9 and J is TRBJ1-2; TRBD1 is a possible D gene (6 bases). The V end lost 4 bases, the J end lost 2 bases, and 9 bases lay between the germline ends. The CDR3 loop spans 13 amino acids. Germline values: CDR1 SGDLS, CDR2 YYNGEE. The CDR3 region has the DNA TGTGCCAGCAGCCATACAGGGAACTATGGCTACACCTTC. Translation gives CASSHTGNYGYTF.

The rearrangement links TRBV10-3 to TRBJ2-7, with a weak D call TRBD1 (6 bases). Trimming removed 7 bases from V and 2 bases from J, with 12 bases in between. This CDR3 spans 13 amino acids. CDR1 and CDR2 (germline): ENHRY, SYGVKD. The CDR3 protein is CAIKGGETYEQYF. CDR3 nucleotide sequence: TGTGCCATCAAAGGGGGAGAAACCTACGAGCAGTACTTC.

The V and J genes are TRBV5-1 and TRBJ2-5; TRBD1 matches 9 bases. Germline V lookup: CDR1 SGHRS, CDR2 YFSETQ. J lost 5 bases, V lost 5 bases, and 10 bases had no gene match. This CDR3 spans 15 amino acids. DNA for the CDR3: TGCGCCAGCAGTCCCAACACAGGGGGCGGTGAGACCCAGTACTTC. Its translation: CASSPNTGGGETQYF.

CDR3 coding DNA: TGTGCCAGCAGCTACAGGGCAACTAATGAAAAACTGTTTTTT. This sequence encodes CASSYRATNEKLFF. The rearrangement joins TRBV13 to TRBJ1-4; D possibly corresponds to TRBD1 (6 bases). The CDR3 sequence is 14 residues long. Deletions cut 4 bases from V and 0 bases from J, with 6 bases between. Germline assignment: CDR1 PRHDT and CDR2 FYEKMQ (reference sequence).

The rearrangement uses TRBV20-1 and TRBJ2-1; D might be TRBD1 (6 bases). The CDR3 is 14 amino acids. Germline V gives CDR1 DFQATT, CDR2 SNEGSKA (reference sequence). Trimming stripped 5 bases from V and 0 bases from J, with 11 bases between. In DNA form, the CDR3 reads TGCAGTGCTCGGACAGAGAGCTCCTACAATGAGCAGTTCTTC. This gives the protein CSARTESSYNEQFF.

The CDR3 sequence is CASSQEGTTEAFF. The CDR3 bases are TGCGCCAGCAGCCAGGAGGGGACCACTGAAGCTTTCTTT. V and J are TRBV4-1 and TRBJ1-1, with a possible D match to TRBD1 (5 bases). V was pared by 3 bases and J by 4 bases, with 9 bases between. CDR1 is MGHRA and CDR2 is YSYEKL in the germline V gene. The CDR3 loop spans 13 amino acids.

The CDR3 nucleotides read TGTGCCAGCAACACCGGAATGGGACAGTCCTACGAGCAGTACTTC. Residues: CASNTGMGQSYEQYF. This chain uses TRBV6-6 with TRBJ2-7; 7 bases map to TRBD1. CDR3 length: 15 residues. The germline V gene has CDR1 MNHNY and CDR2 SVGAGI (reference sequence). Germline trimming cut 7 bases from V and 1 base from J; bases unmatched to any gene: 10.

V gene TRBV20-1 combines with J gene TRBJ2-5; 7 nucleotides line up with TRBD2. The CDR3 spans 14 residues. Per the germline V gene, CDR1 is DFQATT and CDR2 is SNEGSKA (reference sequence). The V segment lost 7 bases and the J segment 2 bases; nucleotides outside the gene matches: 10. CDR3 sequence (DNA): TGCAGTGGTGGGAGCGGGACCCATCAAGAGACCCAGTACTTC. This codes for CSGGSGTHQETQYF.

This sequence joins TRBV6-5 and TRBJ2-2, with D perhaps matching TRBD1 (7 bases). V was shortened by 4 bases and J by 2 bases, with 17 bases between the two germline ends. Per germline, CDR1 MNHEY and CDR2 SVGAGI. This CDR3 has 17 amino acids. In DNA form, the CDR3 reads TGTGCCAGCAGTTCAAGGCGGCAGGGGGGAAACACCGGGGAGCTGTTTTTT. As protein: CASSSRRQGGNTGELFF.

The chain couples TRBV20-1 to TRBJ2-5, with D hard to call. The germline V and J ends were trimmed by 3 bases and 0 bases, with 8 bases remaining between them. Germline V gene data show CDR1 as DFQATT and CDR2 as SNEGSKA (reference sequence). This CDR3 spans 13 amino acids. The CDR3 DNA reads as TGCAGTGCTAGGTGGGCGAACCAAGAGACCCAGTACTTC. Amino acids: CSARWANQETQYF.

This sequence joins TRBV24-1 and TRBJ2-3, with a possible D match to TRBD1 (6 bases). V lost 8 bases and J 4 bases, leaving 9 bases between the germline ends. The CDR3 sequence is 12 residues long. The germline V gene encodes CDR1 KGHDR and CDR2 SFDVKD. CDR3 region: CATMGASDTQYF. The CDR3 DNA reads as TGTGCCACCATGGGGGCTTCAGATACGCAGTATTTT.